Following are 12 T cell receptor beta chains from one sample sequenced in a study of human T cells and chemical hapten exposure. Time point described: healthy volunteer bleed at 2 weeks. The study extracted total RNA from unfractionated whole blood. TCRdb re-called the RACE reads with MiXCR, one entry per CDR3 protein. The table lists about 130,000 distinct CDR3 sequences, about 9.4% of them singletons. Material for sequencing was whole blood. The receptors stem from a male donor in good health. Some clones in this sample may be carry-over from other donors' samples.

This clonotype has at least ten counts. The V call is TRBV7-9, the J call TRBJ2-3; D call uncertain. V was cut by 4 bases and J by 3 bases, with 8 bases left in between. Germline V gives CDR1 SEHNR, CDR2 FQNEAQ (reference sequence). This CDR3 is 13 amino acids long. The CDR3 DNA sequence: TGTGCCAGCAGCTCCACTGGGACAGATACGCAGTATTTT. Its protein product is CASSSTGTDTQYF.

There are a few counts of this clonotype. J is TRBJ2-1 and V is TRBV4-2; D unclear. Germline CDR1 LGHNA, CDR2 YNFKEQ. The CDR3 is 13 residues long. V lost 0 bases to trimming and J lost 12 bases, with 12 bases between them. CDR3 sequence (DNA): TGTGCCAGCAGCCAAGATGATATGCTAGGGCAGTTCTTC. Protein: CASSQDDMLGQFF.

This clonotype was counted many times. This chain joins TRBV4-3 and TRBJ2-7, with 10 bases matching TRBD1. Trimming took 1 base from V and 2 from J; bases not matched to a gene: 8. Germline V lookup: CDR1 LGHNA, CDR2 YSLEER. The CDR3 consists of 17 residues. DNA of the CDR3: TGCGCCAGCAGCCAAGCTGCGTGGACAGGGGGGCCCTACGAGCAGTACTTC. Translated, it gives CASSQAAWTGGPYEQYF.

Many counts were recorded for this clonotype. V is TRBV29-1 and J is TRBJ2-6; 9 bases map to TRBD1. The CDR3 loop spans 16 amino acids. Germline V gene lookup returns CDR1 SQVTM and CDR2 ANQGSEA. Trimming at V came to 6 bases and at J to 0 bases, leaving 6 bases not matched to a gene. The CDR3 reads CSVTGGRSSGANVLTF. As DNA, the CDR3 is TGCAGCGTGACAGGGGGTAGAAGCTCTGGGGCCAACGTCCTGACTTTC.

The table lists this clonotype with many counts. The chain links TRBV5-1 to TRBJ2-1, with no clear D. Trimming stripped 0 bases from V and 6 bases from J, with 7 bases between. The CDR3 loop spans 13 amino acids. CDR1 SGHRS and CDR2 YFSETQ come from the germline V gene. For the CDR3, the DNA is TGCGCCAGCAGCTTGGGGCAGATCAATGAGCAGTTCTTC. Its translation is CASSLGQINEQFF.

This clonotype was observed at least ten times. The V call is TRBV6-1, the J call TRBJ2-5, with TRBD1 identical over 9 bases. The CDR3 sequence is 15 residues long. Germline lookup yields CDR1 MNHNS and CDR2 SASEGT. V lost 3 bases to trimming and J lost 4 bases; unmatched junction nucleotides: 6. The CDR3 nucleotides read TGTGCCAGCAGTGACACCGAACAGGGGGCAGAGACCCAGTACTTC. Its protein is CASSDTEQGAETQYF.

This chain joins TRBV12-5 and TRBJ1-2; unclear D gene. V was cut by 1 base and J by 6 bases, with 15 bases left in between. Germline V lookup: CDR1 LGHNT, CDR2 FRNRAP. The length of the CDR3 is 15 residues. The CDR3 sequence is CASGLGPLQRDGYTF. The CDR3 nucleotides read TGTGCTAGTGGTTTGGGCCCCCTCCAGAGGGATGGCTACACCTTC.

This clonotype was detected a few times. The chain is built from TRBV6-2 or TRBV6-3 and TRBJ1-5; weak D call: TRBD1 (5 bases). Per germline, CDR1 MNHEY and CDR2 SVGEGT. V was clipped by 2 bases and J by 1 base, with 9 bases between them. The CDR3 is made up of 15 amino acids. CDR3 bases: TGTGCCAGCAGTTACCCAGGGAACAGCAATCAGCCCCAGCATTTT. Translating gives CASSYPGNSNQPQHF.

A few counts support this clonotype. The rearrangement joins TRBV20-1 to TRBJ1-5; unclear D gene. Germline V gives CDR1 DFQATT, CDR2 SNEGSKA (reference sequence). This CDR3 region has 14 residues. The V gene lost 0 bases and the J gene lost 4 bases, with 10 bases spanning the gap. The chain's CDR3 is CSAREWTDNQPQHF. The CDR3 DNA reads TGCAGTGCTAGAGAATGGACGGATAATCAGCCCCAGCATTTT.

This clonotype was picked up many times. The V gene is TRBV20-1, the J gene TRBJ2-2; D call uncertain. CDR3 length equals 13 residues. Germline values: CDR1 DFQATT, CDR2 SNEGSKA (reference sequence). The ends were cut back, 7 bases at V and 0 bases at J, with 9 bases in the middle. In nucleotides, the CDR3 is TGCAGTGTCTCCGGCCCGAACACCGGGGAGCTGTTTTTT. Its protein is CSVSGPNTGELFF.

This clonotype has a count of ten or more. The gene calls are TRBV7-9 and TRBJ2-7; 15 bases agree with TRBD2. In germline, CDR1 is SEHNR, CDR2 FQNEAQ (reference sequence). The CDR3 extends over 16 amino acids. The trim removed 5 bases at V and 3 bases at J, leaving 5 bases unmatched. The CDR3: CASSPGTSGRIYEQYF. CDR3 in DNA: TGTGCCAGCAGCCCAGGGACTAGCGGGAGGATCTACGAGCAGTACTTC. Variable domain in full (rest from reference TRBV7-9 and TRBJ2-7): DTGVSQNPRHKITKRGQNVTFRCDPISEHNRLYWYRQTLGQGPEFLTYFQNEAQLEKSRLLSDRFSAERPKGSFSTLEIQRTEQGDSAMYLCASSPGTSGRIYEQYFGPGTRLTVT.

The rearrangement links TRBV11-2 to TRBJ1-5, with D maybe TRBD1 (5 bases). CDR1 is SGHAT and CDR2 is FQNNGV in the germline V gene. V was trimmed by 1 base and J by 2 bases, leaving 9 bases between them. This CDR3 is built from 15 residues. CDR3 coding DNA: TGTGCCAGCAGCTTAGGGACAAAGGGCAATCAGCCCCAGCATTTT. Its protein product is CASSLGTKGNQPQHF. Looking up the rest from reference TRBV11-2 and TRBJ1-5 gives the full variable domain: EAGVAQSPRYKIIEKRQSVAFWCNPISGHATLYWYQQILGQGPKLLIQFQNNGVVDDSQLPKDRFSAERLKGVDSTLKIQPAKLEDSAVYLCASSLGTKGNQPQHFGDGTRLSIL.